This T cell receptor beta chain was recorded in a study of T cell responses to AZD1222 COVID-19 vaccine. The study's findings and limits: The reported proportion of spike-specific TCRs targeting unmutated variant regions was nearly half. Donors were mostly white British, more females; clonal diversity possibly underestimated. Researchers took repertoire samples only after the peak T cell response had come. Recipients of AZD1222 seropositive at baseline numbered only five or six.

There are 16 residues in the CDR3. The V segment lost 0 bases and the J segment 5 bases; nucleotides outside the gene matches: 5. CDR1 KGHSH and CDR2 LQKENI come from the germline V gene. Here immunoSEQ multiplex PCR was the method, and the copy in TCRdb shows in-frame clones only, minus some. The repertoire holds around 100,000 clones, with less than 90% as singletons. About this clone itself: Its antigen remains unknown.

The TCR sequence derives from an adult in good health. This chain joins TRBV18 and TRBJ2-1, with 9 bases aligning to TRBD2. The sample in question was peripheral blood, obtained on day 0 of AZD1222 vaccination. The CDR3, as DNA: TGTGCCAGCTCACCACCGTCCCTAGCGGGAAACAATGAGCAGTTCTTC. Protein product: CASSPPSLAGNNEQFF.